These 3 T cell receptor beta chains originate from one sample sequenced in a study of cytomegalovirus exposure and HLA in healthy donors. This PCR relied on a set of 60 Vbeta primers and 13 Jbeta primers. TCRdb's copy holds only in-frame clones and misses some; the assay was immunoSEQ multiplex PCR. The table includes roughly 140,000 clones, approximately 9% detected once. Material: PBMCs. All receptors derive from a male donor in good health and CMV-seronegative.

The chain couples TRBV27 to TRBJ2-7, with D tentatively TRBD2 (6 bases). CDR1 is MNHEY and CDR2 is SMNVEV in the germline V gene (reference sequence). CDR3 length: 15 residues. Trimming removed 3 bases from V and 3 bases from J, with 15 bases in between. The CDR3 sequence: CASSFFLASSYEQYF. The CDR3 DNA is TGTGCCAGCAGTTTTTTTCTAGCGTCTAGCTACGAGCAGTACTTC.

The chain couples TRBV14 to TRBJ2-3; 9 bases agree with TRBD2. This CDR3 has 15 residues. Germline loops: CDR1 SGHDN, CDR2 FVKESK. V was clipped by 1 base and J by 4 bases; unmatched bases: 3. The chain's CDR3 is CASSQVAGVADTQYF. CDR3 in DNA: TGTGCCAGCAGCCAAGTAGCGGGAGTTGCAGATACGCAGTATTTT.

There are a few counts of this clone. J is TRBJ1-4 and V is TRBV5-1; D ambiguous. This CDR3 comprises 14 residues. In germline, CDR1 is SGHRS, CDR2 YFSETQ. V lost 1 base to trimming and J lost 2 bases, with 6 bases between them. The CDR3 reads CASSLHSTNEKLFF. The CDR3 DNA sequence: TGCGCCAGCAGCTTGCACAGTACTAATGAAAAACTGTTTTTT.